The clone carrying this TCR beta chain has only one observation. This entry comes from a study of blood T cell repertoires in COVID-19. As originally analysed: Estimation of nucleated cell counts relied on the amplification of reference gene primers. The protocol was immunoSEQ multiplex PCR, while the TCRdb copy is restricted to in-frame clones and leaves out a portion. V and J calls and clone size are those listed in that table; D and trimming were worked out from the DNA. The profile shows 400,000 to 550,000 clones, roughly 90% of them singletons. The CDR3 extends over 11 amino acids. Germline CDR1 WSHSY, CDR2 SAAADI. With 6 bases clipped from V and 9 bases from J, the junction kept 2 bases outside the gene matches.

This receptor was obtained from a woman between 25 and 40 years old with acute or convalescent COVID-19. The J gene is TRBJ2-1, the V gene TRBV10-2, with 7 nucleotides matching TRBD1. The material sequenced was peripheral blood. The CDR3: CASRSGGEQFF. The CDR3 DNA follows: TGCGCCAGCAGATCAGGGGGTGAGCAGTTCTTC.